The clone carrying this TCR beta chain was recorded at least ten times. The record originates from a study of T cells in Graves' hyperthyroidism and ophthalmopathy. CDR3 length: 16 residues. Trimming removed 6 bases at V and 4 bases at J, with 18 bases between. RNA transcripts were the template for amplifying TCR beta CDR3 regions. During a first-round RT-PCR of the TCR CDR3, the HTBI primer set was used. Via MiXCR, TCRdb re-called the multiplex PCR reads, giving one row per CDR3 protein. The top ten clones hold 11% of a sample with 400,000 to 550,000 distinct CDR3 sequences, roughly a quarter of them seen once.

The sample was blood. This TCR was sampled from a woman in her thirties with Graves' ophthalmopathy. The rearrangement joins TRBV12-3 or TRBV12-4 to TRBJ2-2, with a possible D match to TRBD2 (5 bases). The CDR3 bases are TGTGCCAGCAGCCCATGGAGAGGGTTAGTCACCGGGGAGCTGTTTTTT. Translated: CASSPWRGLVTGELFF.